This T cell receptor (beta chain) was sequenced for a study of blood T cell repertoires in COVID-19. Study at large: COVID-19 samples from acute and convalescent phases originated in the United States, Italy and Spain. PBMCs, B-cell-depleted T cells, or T cells provided the cDNA or gDNA that made up the material.

Original processing methods: For nucleated cells, counts were estimated from reference gene primer amplification. Sequenced by immunoSEQ multiplex PCR; TCRdb stores in-frame clones only, minus some. V, J and clone size are those of that table, while D and trimming were read from the DNA. The sample lists about 68,000 clones, approximately 81% occurring once. J was trimmed by 3 bases and V by 1 base; bases with no gene match: 6. The CDR3 has 15 amino acids. Germline V gene data show CDR1 as MNHNS and CDR2 as SASEGT. The chain combines TRBV6-1 with TRBJ2-7, with TRBD1 identical over 7 bases. This TCR was sampled from a middle-aged man with active COVID-19. The specimen was peripheral blood. Here the CDR3 reads CASSEDRGRFYEQYF. The CDR3 DNA follows: TGTGCCAGCAGTGAAGACAGGGGAAGATTCTACGAGCAGTACTTC.